The following is a TCR beta chain sequence with its context. Its antigen is unknown. This record belongs to a study of long-term antiretroviral therapy in people with HIV. Study results and limitations: Clones that had undergone expansion before ART prevailed in the repertoire throughout all time points.

Running of the v3.0 immunoSEQ assay took place at survey level. Sequenced by immunoSEQ multiplex PCR; TCRdb stores in-frame clones only, minus some. This sample has about 40,000 clones, with 85% to 90% found just once. Per germline, CDR1 ENHRY and CDR2 SYGVKD. Trimming at V came to 6 bases and at J to 4 bases, leaving 6 bases not matched to a gene. The CDR3 consists of 14 residues. The V gene is TRBV10-3, the J gene TRBJ1-2; the match to TRBD1 covers 9 bases. This TCR was recovered from a woman aged 50 to 60 with HIV. The sample here was unsorted PBMCs, taken 3.1 years after starting antiretroviral therapy. Written as DNA, the CDR3 is TGTGCCATCAGCTCGGGACAGGGAACCTATGGCTACACCTTC. Protein sequence: CAISSGQGTYGYTF.